The T cell receptor (beta chain) under discussion was sequenced for a study of blood T cell repertoires in COVID-19. Overall study context: From T cells, B-cell-depleted T cells, or PBMCs came the material, which was cDNA or gDNA.

This clone was recorded once. Enrolment of Seattle patients took place during active infection, and they were followed longitudinally. This CDR3 has 15 residues. Per germline, CDR1 LGHNA and CDR2 YSLEER. V lost 0 bases to trimming and J lost 8 bases; unmatched junction nucleotides: 9. Here immunoSEQ multiplex PCR was the method, and the copy in TCRdb shows in-frame clones only, minus some. The sample holds 150,000 to 200,000 clones; approximately 85% are singletons and the top ten take about 6.9%. Sequencing input: peripheral blood. This clonotype originated in an elderly man with COVID-19, enrolled during active disease. V is TRBV4-3 and J is TRBJ1-2, with TRBD1 matching over 7 bases. CDR3 DNA sequence: TGCGCCAGCAGCCAAGACGACAGGGTAGTCGGAGGCTACACCTTC. It is translated as CASSQDDRVVGGYTF.